A selection of T cell receptor beta chains follows, all from one sample in a study of blood T cell repertoires in COVID-19. Method: immunoSEQ multiplex PCR; TCRdb's copy keeps in-frame clones and lacks some. The sample has 170,000 or so clones; over 70% are singletons. Sequenced input: peripheral blood. Receptors were obtained from a woman aged 60-75 years with acute or convalescent COVID-19. CDR3s leave out the opening cysteine and the closing phenylalanine or tryptophan. D genes are given only for firm matches.

d_gene,v_gene,j_gene,CDR3aa
TRBD1,TRBV6-5,TRBJ2-5,ASSYFDRVGTQY
NA,TRBV19,TRBJ2-1,ASMGLGGAANSYNEQF
TRBD1,TRBV29-1,TRBJ1-2,SVGGTHGYT
TRBD1,TRBV6-2/TRBV6-3,TRBJ2-7,ASSYVQGAYEQY
NA,TRBV7-3,TRBJ1-1,ASSLLQGGEAF
TRBD1,TRBV6-2/TRBV6-3,TRBJ2-7,ASSYSAGTGLLYEQY
NA,TRBV19,TRBJ1-1,ASSASAGTEAF
NA,TRBV5-1,TRBJ1-4,ASSLGSATNEKLF
TRBD2,TRBV4-3,TRBJ2-1,ASSFRTSGYNEQF
TRBD1,TRBV6-5,TRBJ2-7,ASSYSTGVSSYEQY
NA,TRBV7-2,TRBJ1-5,ASSSTRGRQPQH
NA,TRBV19,TRBJ2-2,ASRAIPPGTGELF
NA,TRBV6-2/TRBV6-3,TRBJ1-6,ASSTRELALH
TRBD1,TRBV24-1,TRBJ2-7,ATSDRGQGGTYEQY
NA,TRBV6-5,TRBJ1-1,ASSYSSQNTEAF
NA,TRBV29-1,TRBJ2-1,SVDVGSSYNEQF
NA,TRBV5-1,TRBJ1-2,ASSLAGYGYT
TRBD2,TRBV18,TRBJ2-5,ASSRSGQETQY
TRBD1,TRBV5-4,TRBJ1-6,ASSAGQGSYNSPLH
TRBD2,TRBV5-4,TRBJ2-1,ASSLTSGVLNEQF
TRBD1,TRBV15,TRBJ2-3,ATSTRPGTGADTQY
NA,TRBV4-3,TRBJ1-4,ASSQDRGEKLF
TRBD2,TRBV24-1,TRBJ2-1,ATSDPTRGGYNEQF
TRBD1,TRBV6-5,TRBJ1-4,ASSPRQGVEKLF
TRBD1,TRBV18,TRBJ2-7,ASSPGGTVSYEQY
TRBD2,TRBV24-1,TRBJ2-2,ATGRAEAGELF
NA,TRBV11-2,TRBJ2-3,ASSHTSAASTDTQY
NA,TRBV18,TRBJ1-2,ASSPPPRDNYGYT
TRBD1,TRBV4-3,TRBJ2-5,ASSPFRGLLETQY
TRBD2,TRBV28,TRBJ2-3,ASSLSSGGDTDTQY
NA,TRBV7-9,TRBJ2-1,ASSLDPWAGANEQF
TRBD1,TRBV5-1,TRBJ2-3,ASHRGHTDTQY
NA,TRBV3-1/TRBV3-2,TRBJ1-2,ASSQGSSSYT
NA,TRBV6-5,TRBJ1-2,ATTGQNYGYT
NA,TRBV18,TRBJ2-1,ASSPPSLAYNEQF
TRBD1,TRBV5-5,TRBJ1-2,ASSPPTGGYGYT
NA,TRBV7-9,TRBJ2-5,ATGRGAETQY
TRBD1,TRBV4-2,TRBJ1-4,ASSQGTGYEKLF
TRBD1,TRBV4-3,TRBJ1-4,ASSQGGQGQVNEKLF
TRBD1,TRBV7-3,TRBJ2-2,ASSTTGGTGELF
NA,TRBV18,TRBJ2-2,ASSPQRAGELF
TRBD1,TRBV7-9,TRBJ1-6,ASSYGQGSYNSPLH
NA,TRBV7-2,TRBJ2-5,ASNTDRPYETQY
TRBD1,TRBV2,TRBJ1-4,ASRGGQGAANEKLF
NA,TRBV6-2/TRBV6-3,TRBJ1-5,ASSYSGGLQH
NA,TRBV6-2/TRBV6-3,TRBJ1-5,ASSYKAGDNLNQPQH
NA,TRBV19,TRBJ1-6,ASSPRQLPSYNSPLH
TRBD2,TRBV3-1/TRBV3-2,TRBJ2-1,ASSQAPGRGGQYNEQF
TRBD1,TRBV28,TRBJ1-4,ASNYRGLGEKLF